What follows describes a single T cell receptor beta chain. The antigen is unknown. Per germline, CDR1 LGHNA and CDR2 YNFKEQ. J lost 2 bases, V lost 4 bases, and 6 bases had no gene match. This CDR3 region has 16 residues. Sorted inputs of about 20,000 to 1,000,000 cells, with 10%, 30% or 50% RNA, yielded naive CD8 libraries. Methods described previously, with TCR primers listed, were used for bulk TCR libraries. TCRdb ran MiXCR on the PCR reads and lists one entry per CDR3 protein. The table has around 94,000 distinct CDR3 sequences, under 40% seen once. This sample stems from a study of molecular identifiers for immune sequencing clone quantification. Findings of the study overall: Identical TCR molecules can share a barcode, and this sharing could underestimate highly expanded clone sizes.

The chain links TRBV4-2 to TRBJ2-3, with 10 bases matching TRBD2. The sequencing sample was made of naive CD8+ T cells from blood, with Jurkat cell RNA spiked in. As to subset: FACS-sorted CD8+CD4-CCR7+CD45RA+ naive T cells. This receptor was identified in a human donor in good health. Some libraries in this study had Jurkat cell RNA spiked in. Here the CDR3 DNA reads TGTGCCAGCAGCCTATGGACTAGCGGCGCCACAGATACGCAGTATTTT. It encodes CASSLWTSGATDTQYF.